The rows below give T cell receptor beta chains drawn from one sample of a study of cytomegalovirus exposure and HLA in healthy donors. Assay used: immunoSEQ multiplex PCR; TCRdb lists only in-frame clones, some missing. The sample has approximately 150,000 clones; 68% are singletons. The sequenced material came from PBMCs. The origin of the receptors is a man aged 45-65 years in good health and CMV-seronegative. Each CDR3 is given with its conserved first and last residue. A D gene is named only where the DNA matches it firmly. Part of the rows lack a size; the others show once, few, many or a class for expanded clones.

J: TRBJ1-2; V: TRBV10-3; size: -; D: -; CDR3: CAISEGETNRYGYTF; DNA: TGTGCCATCAGTGAAGGGGAAACTAACCGCTATGGCTACACCTTC
J: TRBJ2-2; V: TRBV10-2; size: few; D: -; CDR3: CASSPSGVGELFF; DNA: TGCGCCAGCAGCCCGAGCGGCGTCGGGGAGCTGTTTTTT
J: TRBJ2-7; V: TRBV6-5; size: many; D: -; CDR3: CASSYSGDSAYEQYF; DNA: TGTGCCAGCAGTTACTCAGGAGACAGCGCCTACGAGCAGTACTTC
J: TRBJ1-3; V: TRBV7-9; size: -; D: -; CDR3: CASSLGGPKQGNTIYF; DNA: TGTGCCAGCAGCTTAGGGGGCCCGAAGCAAGGGAACACCATATATTTT
J: TRBJ2-1; V: TRBV2; size: -; D: -; CDR3: CASADTPQFF; DNA: TGTGCCAGCGCGGACACGCCACAGTTCTTC
J: TRBJ2-7; V: TRBV5-6; size: -; D: TRBD1; CDR3: CASSELTGLTYEQYF; DNA: TGTGCCAGCAGCGAGTTGACAGGGCTTACCTACGAGCAGTACTTC
J: TRBJ1-6; V: TRBV27; size: -; D: -; CDR3: CASSFRYRASSYNSPLHF; DNA: TGTGCCAGCAGTTTCCGATACAGGGCAAGCTCCTATAATTCACCCCTCCACTTT
J: TRBJ1-1; V: TRBV7-2; size: -; D: -; CDR3: CASSLRRSTEALF; DNA: TGTGCCAGCAGCTTAAGGAGGAGCACTGAAGCTCTCTTT
J: TRBJ1-1; V: TRBV10-3; size: few; D: TRBD1; CDR3: CANRPGQEYEAFF; DNA: TGTGCTAATAGACCGGGACAGGAGTATGAAGCTTTCTTT
J: TRBJ2-7; V: TRBV28; size: few; D: TRBD1; CDR3: CASREMVQGQDEQYF; DNA: TGTGCCAGCAGAGAAATGGTGCAGGGACAGGACGAGCAGTACTTC
J: TRBJ1-6; V: TRBV14; size: -; D: TRBD1; CDR3: CASSQQGALRNSPLHF; DNA: TGTGCCAGCAGCCAGCAGGGGGCCCTCCGGAATTCACCCCTCCACTTT
J: TRBJ1-2; V: TRBV19; size: -; D: -; CDR3: CASSIGHPGGYGYTF; DNA: TGTGCCAGTAGTATCGGACACCCCGGGGGCTATGGCTACACCTTC
J: TRBJ1-5; V: TRBV6-6; size: -; D: -; CDR3: CASTRASNQPQHF; DNA: TGTGCCAGCACCAGGGCCAGCAATCAGCCCCAGCATTTT
J: TRBJ2-2; V: TRBV19; size: -; D: TRBD1; CDR3: CASSMGQFTGELFF; DNA: TGTGCCAGTAGTATGGGACAGTTCACCGGGGAGCTGTTTTTT
J: TRBJ1-4; V: TRBV6-1; size: -; D: -; CDR3: CASKIMSGANEKLFF; DNA: TGTGCCAGCAAAATTATGTCAGGGGCTAATGAAAAACTGTTTTTT
J: TRBJ1-5; V: TRBV18; size: -; D: -; CDR3: CASSLGGGNQPQHF; DNA: TGTGCCAGCTCCCTGGGGGGTGGCAATCAGCCCCAGCATTTT
J: TRBJ1-1; V: TRBV7-9; size: -; D: TRBD1; CDR3: CASSLYGQGLNTEAFF; DNA: TGTGCCAGCAGCTTATACGGACAGGGGTTGAACACTGAAGCTTTCTTT
J: TRBJ2-2; V: TRBV19; size: few; D: TRBD2; CDR3: CASSRRTSLDTGELFF; DNA: TGTGCCAGTAGTCGGCGGACTAGCTTAGACACCGGGGAGCTGTTTTTT
J: TRBJ1-2; V: TRBV5-1; size: -; D: TRBD1; CDR3: CASSLERDRGRGYTF; DNA: TGCGCCAGCAGCTTGGAGCGGGACAGGGGCCGAGGCTACACCTTC
J: TRBJ2-2; V: TRBV2; size: -; D: -; CDR3: CASRVQSTGELFF; DNA: TGTGCCAGCAGAGTTCAGTCCACCGGGGAGCTGTTTTTT
J: TRBJ2-2; V: TRBV29-1; size: -; D: TRBD1; CDR3: CSALGTANTRELFF; DNA: TGCAGCGCCTTGGGGACAGCGAACACCAGGGAGCTGTTTTTT
J: TRBJ1-1; V: TRBV11-3; size: -; D: TRBD1; CDR3: CASSRSGGNTEAFF; DNA: TGTGCCAGCAGCCGATCAGGGGGCAACACTGAAGCTTTCTTT
J: TRBJ2-2; V: TRBV2; size: -; D: -; CDR3: CASRGDLTGELFF; DNA: TGTGCCAGCAGGGGGGACTTAACCGGGGAGCTGTTTTTT
J: TRBJ2-7; V: TRBV15; size: -; D: -; CDR3: CATSRDPGFLYEQYF; DNA: TGTGCCACCAGCAGAGATCCAGGTTTCCTCTACGAGCAGTACTTC
J: TRBJ2-7; V: TRBV20-1; size: -; D: -; CDR3: CSAPLGSEQYF; DNA: TGCAGTGCTCCCCTCGGTAGCGAGCAGTACTTC
J: TRBJ2-1; V: TRBV4-3; size: -; D: TRBD1; CDR3: CASSQDEGFTGDNEQFF; DNA: TGCGCCAGCAGCCAAGATGAGGGCTTTACAGGGGACAATGAGCAGTTCTTC
J: TRBJ1-2; V: TRBV28; size: once; D: TRBD1; CDR3: CASNAGPGQYYGYTF; DNA: TGTGCCAGCAACGCGGGACCGGGACAGTACTATGGCTACACCTTC
J: TRBJ1-6; V: TRBV2; size: -; D: TRBD1; CDR3: CASSVQGSSPLHF; DNA: TGTGCCAGCAGTGTACAGGGGAGTTCACCCCTCCACTTT
J: TRBJ1-4; V: TRBV7-9; size: -; D: -; CDR3: CASSLAGGDEKLFF; DNA: TGTGCCAGCAGCTTAGCGGGGGGGGATGAAAAACTGTTTTTT